This entry is about one TCR beta chain. Sequenced by immunoSEQ multiplex PCR; TCRdb stores in-frame clones only, minus some. The data show 25,000 to 35,000 clones, over 90% seen once. Germline assignment: CDR1 MRHNA and CDR2 SNTAGT. The CDR3 sequence is 14 residues long. The ends lost 0 bases at V and 7 bases at J; junction bases unmatched: 4. The data originate from a study of glioma-infiltrating T cells after dendritic cell vaccination. Study-level background: Monocyte-derived dendritic cells, cultured 7 to 8 days with IL-4 and GM-CSF, were pulsed with autologous tumor lysate. Patients received three intradermal dendritic cell vaccine injections at biweekly intervals.

This TCR came from a human donor with glioblastoma. Sequencing was performed on blood, taken before dendritic cell vaccination. The rearrangement joins TRBV6-4 to TRBJ1-2; the match to TRBD1 covers 8 bases. The CDR3 region has the DNA TGTGCCAGCAGTGACTCTGACAGGGGCTCTGGCTACACCTTC. Protein: CASSDSDRGSGYTF.